A selection of T cell receptor beta chains follows, all from one sample in a study of regulatory T cells in long-lasting Graves disease. MiXCR, applied by TCRdb to the multiplex PCR reads, yields one record per CDR3 protein. The sample consists of 500,000 or so distinct CDR3 sequences, 15% to 20% of them appearing once. These data also featured in a second study, about T cells in Graves' hyperthyroidism and ophthalmopathy.

The sample in question was peripheral blood mononuclear cells (PBMCs), obtained at new diagnosis, from a patient treated with antithyroid drugs. Every receptor here comes from a woman aged 35 to 59 with Graves disease. The CDR3 runs from the conserved cysteine through the conserved F or W. The D gene is left open where the match is weak. Some rows mark clone size as missing; the rest say once, few, many or name a class of expanded clone.

clone_size j_call d_call v_call cdr3_aa cdr3_nt
many TRBJ2-4 TRBD1 TRBV18 CASSLRTGENIQYF TGTGCCAGCTCACTACGGACAGGGGAAAACATTCAGTACTTC
many TRBJ1-1 TRBD1 TRBV2 CASRGTGMNTEAFF TGTGCCAGCAGAGGGACAGGCATGAACACTGAAGCTTTCTTT
- TRBJ2-7 TRBD1 TRBV30 CAWMGQGFYEQYF TGTGCCTGGATGGGACAGGGTTTTTACGAGCAGTACTTC
many TRBJ2-5 TRBD2 TRBV20-1 CSAVVGGEETQYF TGCAGTGCTGTCGTGGGGGGGGAAGAGACCCAGTACTTC
few TRBJ1-5 - TRBV4-1 CASSQVSGGSNQPQHF TGCGCCAGCAGCCAAGTGTCAGGTGGTAGCAATCAGCCCCAGCATTTT
many TRBJ2-7 - TRBV2 CASSLNIGQYF TGTGCCAGCAGCCTAAACATAGGGCAGTACTTC
few TRBJ2-2 TRBD2 TRBV7-9 CASSPSGGAVNTGELFF TGTGCCAGCAGCCCTAGCGGGGGGGCTGTGAACACCGGGGAGCTGTTTTTT
- TRBJ1-3 - TRBV18 CASSPVGESSGNTIYF TGTGCCAGCTCACCGGTCGGGGAGAGCTCTGGAAACACCATATATTTT
many TRBJ2-1 TRBD2 TRBV20-1 CSARGLLAGYNEQFF TGCAGTGCTAGAGGATTACTAGCGGGGTACAATGAGCAGTTCTTC
many TRBJ1-4 - TRBV2 CASSASFNEKLFF TGTGCCAGCAGTGCAAGTTTTAATGAAAAACTGTTTTTT
few TRBJ2-7 TRBD1 TRBV5-1 CASKRTGGNYEQYF TGCGCCAGCAAGAGGACAGGGGGCAACTACGAGCAGTACTTC
many TRBJ1-1 TRBD1 TRBV20-1 CSARDRGDGTEAFF TGCAGTGCTCGCGACAGGGGGGATGGCACTGAAGCTTTCTTT
- TRBJ1-1 TRBD1 TRBV10-3 CAIRQQGEAFF TGTGCCATCAGACAACAGGGGGAAGCTTTCTTT
few TRBJ2-1 - TRBV10-2 CASSARVNEQFF TGCGCCAGCAGTGCCAGGGTAAATGAGCAGTTCTTC
few TRBJ1-2 - TRBV15 CATSRDSLGQGGYTF TGTGCCACCAGCAGAGATTCCCTAGGGCAGGGTGGCTACACCTTC
- TRBJ1-1 - TRBV6-1 CASKSWEPNTEAFF TGTGCCAGCAAGTCTTGGGAGCCCAACACTGAAGCTTTCTTT
- TRBJ1-5 - TRBV3-1 CASSPDTLYQPQHF TGTGCCAGCAGCCCGGACACCCTTTATCAGCCCCAGCATTTT
- TRBJ1-3 TRBD1 TRBV19 CATAQTGSSGNTIYF TGTGCCACCGCCCAGACAGGGAGCTCTGGAAACACCATATATTTT
many TRBJ2-4 - TRBV28 CASSPRDTLAKNIQYF TGTGCCAGCAGTCCCCGGGACACACTAGCCAAAAACATTCAGTACTTC
once TRBJ2-7 - TRBV20-1 CSASGASEQYF TGCAGTGCTAGTGGAGCATCCGAGCAGTACTTC
- TRBJ2-7 - TRBV5-1 CASRGGQPYEQYF TGCGCCAGCAGAGGGGGACAACCTTACGAGCAGTACTTC
many TRBJ2-3 - TRBV4-1 CASSQDRLLLDTQYF TGCGCCAGCAGCCAAGATCGCCTGCTATTAGATACGCAGTATTTT
many TRBJ1-4 - TRBV12-3/TRBV12-4 CASSPRGVELFF TGTGCCAGCAGTCCGAGAGGAGTTGAACTGTTTTTT